The present T cell receptor beta chain was sequenced within a study of blood T cell repertoires in COVID-19. For the study at large: The samples span acute and convalescent COVID-19 from the United States, Italy and Spain. Nucleic acid was either cDNA or gDNA, and it came from T cells, B-cell-depleted T cells, or PBMCs.

This clone appeared a single time. In the authors' methods: Using reference gene primer amplification, nucleated cell counts were estimated. The assay was immunoSEQ multiplex PCR, and TCRdb's table has in-frame clones only and misses some. D and trimming come from the DNA, and the V and J calls and clone size come from that table. The table lists about 50,000 clones, approximately 85% of them singletons. Trimming removed 0 bases from V and 5 bases from J, with 11 bases in between. The CDR3 has 14 amino acids. CDR1 and CDR2 (germline): SGHRS, YFSETQ. This chain uses TRBV5-1 with TRBJ1-1; no reliable D call. The sequence came from a man in his sixties with acute or convalescent COVID-19. The sequencing sample was made of peripheral blood. CDR3: CASSLDEGGTEAFF. The CDR3, as DNA: TGCGCCAGCAGCTTGGATGAGGGAGGTACTGAAGCTTTCTTT.